At least ten counts were recorded for the clone carrying this T cell receptor (beta chain). The data belong to a study of T cells after yellow fever vaccination. General study results and limits: Just a small share of clonotypes turned up in the CD4 compartment as well as the CD8 compartment. Abundant clonotypes from the bulk population could have been carried over as contaminants into FACS-sorted repertoires. At under 97% for CD4 and approximately 88% for CD8, most primary-vaccination clones showed up again after the booster. Researchers report a weaker secondary response that nonetheless peaked faster, day 5 versus 15.

Each CDR3 protein gets one entry after TCRdb re-called the 5' RACE reads with MiXCR. Here the sample spans around 29,000 distinct CDR3 sequences, over 5.5% being singletons. This CDR3 is built from 13 residues. V lost 9 bases to trimming and J lost 1 base, with 11 bases between them. Germline V gene data show CDR1 as SEHNR and CDR2 as FQNEAQ (reference sequence). The specimen comprised PBMCs, either bulk or a sorted T-cell subset (CD4+, CD8+, memory, or dextramer-sorted; not recorded which), sampled on the day of the yellow fever booster vaccination. V gene TRBV7-9 combines with J gene TRBJ2-3; a possible D gene is TRBD1 (6 bases). This TCR came from a man between 25 and 39 years old who received the YFV17D yellow fever vaccine. The chain's CDR3 is CASGDKGTDTQYF. In nucleotides, the CDR3 is TGTGCCAGTGGGGACAAAGGCACAGATACGCAGTATTTT.